These T cell receptor beta chains were read from a single sample in a study of blood T cell repertoires in COVID-19. Clones were read by immunoSEQ multiplex PCR, and TCRdb kept only the in-frame ones, dropping some. In the table there are about 40,000 clones, over 75% of which are singletons. The sample taken for sequencing was peripheral blood. The source is a human donor in a cohort sampled during active COVID-19. The CDR3 runs from the conserved cysteine through the conserved F or W. D genes are given only for firm matches. Expanded clones get a size class; other rows say once, few or many, or leave the size out.

j_gene: TRBJ1-1; d_gene: .; v_gene: TRBV21-1; abundance: .; CDR3aa: CASSKEYGPGTEAFF; CDR3nt: TGTGCCAGCAGCAAAGAATACGGCCCGGGCACTGAAGCTTTCTTT
j_gene: TRBJ1-2; d_gene: TRBD1; v_gene: TRBV12-3/TRBV12-4; abundance: .; CDR3aa: CASSSQGIYGYTF; CDR3nt: TGTGCCAGCAGCTCACAGGGGATCTATGGCTACACCTTC
j_gene: TRBJ2-3; d_gene: .; v_gene: TRBV11-3; abundance: .; CDR3aa: CASSPPSGLDTQYF; CDR3nt: TGTGCCAGCAGCCCCCCGAGTGGTTTGGATACGCAGTATTTT
j_gene: TRBJ2-1; d_gene: .; v_gene: TRBV5-6; abundance: few; CDR3aa: CASSLDWGGTGNNEQFF; CDR3nt: TGTGCCAGCAGCTTGGACTGGGGCGGGACTGGTAACAATGAGCAGTTCTTC
j_gene: TRBJ1-1; d_gene: TRBD1; v_gene: TRBV7-8; abundance: .; CDR3aa: CASRGQGATEAFF; CDR3nt: TGTGCCAGCAGAGGACAGGGGGCTACTGAAGCTTTCTTT
j_gene: TRBJ2-3; d_gene: TRBD2; v_gene: TRBV2; abundance: .; CDR3aa: CASSTGGRTDTQYF; CDR3nt: TGTGCCAGCAGTACGGGGGGTCGCACAGATACGCAGTATTTT
j_gene: TRBJ2-5; d_gene: TRBD2; v_gene: TRBV3-1/TRBV3-2; abundance: few; CDR3aa: CASSLTSGGAGETQYF; CDR3nt: TGTGCCAGCAGCCTGACTAGCGGGGGGGCGGGAGAGACCCAGTACTTC
j_gene: TRBJ2-7; d_gene: TRBD1; v_gene: TRBV5-6; abundance: .; CDR3aa: CASSSTGGASYEQYF; CDR3nt: TGTGCCAGCAGCTCCACAGGGGGCGCATCCTACGAGCAGTACTTC
j_gene: TRBJ1-2; d_gene: .; v_gene: TRBV30; abundance: .; CDR3aa: CAWKGGGYTF; CDR3nt: TGTGCCTGGAAAGGCGGGGGGTACACCTTC
j_gene: TRBJ2-7; d_gene: .; v_gene: TRBV4-2; abundance: .; CDR3aa: CASSQDYAGTYEQYF; CDR3nt: TGTGCCAGCAGCCAAGATTACGCAGGGACCTACGAGCAGTACTTC
j_gene: TRBJ1-5; d_gene: TRBD1; v_gene: TRBV19; abundance: .; CDR3aa: CASSFRTQGADQPQHF; CDR3nt: TGTGCCAGTAGTTTTCGAACACAGGGGGCAGATCAGCCCCAGCATTTT
j_gene: TRBJ2-5; d_gene: TRBD2; v_gene: TRBV3-1/TRBV3-2; abundance: .; CDR3aa: CASSQGLAGAQETQYF; CDR3nt: TGTGCCAGCAGCCAAGGACTAGCGGGGGCCCAAGAGACCCAGTACTTC
j_gene: TRBJ1-2; d_gene: TRBD1; v_gene: TRBV6-5; abundance: .; CDR3aa: CASRSRQGVYGYTF; CDR3nt: TGTGCCAGCAGGTCGCGACAGGGCGTCTATGGCTACACCTTC
j_gene: TRBJ1-1; d_gene: .; v_gene: TRBV7-3; abundance: .; CDR3aa: CASSLRRNTEAFF; CDR3nt: TGTGCCAGCAGCTTAAGGAGAAACACTGAAGCTTTCTTT
j_gene: TRBJ1-3; d_gene: TRBD1; v_gene: TRBV19; abundance: few; CDR3aa: CASRTGEGLRGNTIYF; CDR3nt: TGTGCCAGTAGGACAGGGGAAGGTCTGCGAGGAAACACCATATATTTT
j_gene: TRBJ2-2; d_gene: TRBD1; v_gene: TRBV6-6; abundance: .; CDR3aa: CASGTGNTGELFF; CDR3nt: TGTGCCAGTGGGACAGGGAACACCGGGGAGCTGTTTTTT
j_gene: TRBJ2-1; d_gene: .; v_gene: TRBV12-3/TRBV12-4; abundance: once; CDR3aa: CASRLYNEQFF; CDR3nt: TGTGCCAGCAGACTCTACAATGAGCAGTTCTTC
j_gene: TRBJ2-5; d_gene: TRBD2; v_gene: TRBV3-1/TRBV3-2; abundance: once; CDR3aa: CASSQVGSGGLWETQYF; CDR3nt: TGTGCCAGCAGCCAAGTTGGGAGCGGGGGGCTTTGGGAGACCCAGTACTTC
j_gene: TRBJ1-4; d_gene: .; v_gene: TRBV5-1; abundance: .; CDR3aa: CASSLGRGNEKLFF; CDR3nt: TGCGCCAGCAGCTTGGGCAGGGGAAATGAAAAACTGTTTTTT
j_gene: TRBJ2-1; d_gene: .; v_gene: TRBV2; abundance: .; CDR3aa: CASGTTSYNEQFF; CDR3nt: TGTGCCAGCGGAACGACAAGTTACAATGAGCAGTTCTTC
j_gene: TRBJ2-7; d_gene: .; v_gene: TRBV7-3; abundance: .; CDR3aa: CASSEDQGYEQYF; CDR3nt: TGTGCCAGCAGCGAAGACCAGGGGTACGAGCAGTACTTC
j_gene: TRBJ1-2; d_gene: .; v_gene: TRBV4-1; abundance: once; CDR3aa: CASSQDLSGHYGYTF; CDR3nt: TGCGCCAGCAGCCAAGATCTGTCAGGTCACTATGGCTACACCTTC
j_gene: TRBJ1-2; d_gene: .; v_gene: TRBV6-5; abundance: .; CDR3aa: CASRPQGRDYGYTF; CDR3nt: TGTGCCAGCAGACCACAGGGTAGGGACTATGGCTACACCTTC
j_gene: TRBJ2-3; d_gene: TRBD2; v_gene: TRBV19; abundance: .; CDR3aa: CASSITSGGYTQYF; CDR3nt: TGTGCCAGTAGTATTACTAGCGGGGGATATACGCAGTATTTT
j_gene: TRBJ2-4; d_gene: .; v_gene: TRBV19; abundance: .; CDR3aa: CASSIARQVINIQYF; CDR3nt: TGTGCCAGTAGTATAGCTAGACAGGTTATAAACATTCAGTACTTC
j_gene: TRBJ2-3; d_gene: TRBD2; v_gene: TRBV10-3; abundance: .; CDR3aa: CAIQRGGATDTQYF; CDR3nt: TGTGCCATCCAGCGGGGGGGGGCTACAGATACGCAGTATTTT
j_gene: TRBJ1-4; d_gene: .; v_gene: TRBV10-3; abundance: .; CDR3aa: CAINDRPQLGGKLFF; CDR3nt: TGTGCCATCAATGACAGGCCACAACTGGGAGGAAAACTGTTTTTT
j_gene: TRBJ1-2; d_gene: TRBD1; v_gene: TRBV30; abundance: few; CDR3aa: CAWSLGTVNGYTF; CDR3nt: TGTGCCTGGAGTCTCGGGACAGTAAATGGCTACACCTTC
j_gene: TRBJ2-3; d_gene: .; v_gene: TRBV4-1; abundance: .; CDR3aa: CASSQDLDRYTDTQYF; CDR3nt: TGCGCCAGCAGCCAAGACCTAGACAGATACACAGATACGCAGTATTTT
j_gene: TRBJ2-2; d_gene: .; v_gene: TRBV4-2; abundance: .; CDR3aa: CASSHKGRGNTGELFF; CDR3nt: TGTGCCAGCAGCCACAAGGGAAGGGGGAACACCGGGGAGCTGTTTTTT
j_gene: TRBJ1-4; d_gene: .; v_gene: TRBV4-1; abundance: .; CDR3aa: CASSQGGRNNEKLFF; CDR3nt: TGCGCCAGCAGCCAAGGGGGGCGGAATAATGAAAAACTGTTTTTT
j_gene: TRBJ2-6; d_gene: .; v_gene: TRBV4-2; abundance: once; CDR3aa: CASSQSRDSGANVLTF; CDR3nt: TGTGCCAGCAGCCAGTCCAGGGACTCTGGGGCCAACGTCCTGACTTTC
j_gene: TRBJ2-1; d_gene: TRBD2; v_gene: TRBV7-9; abundance: once; CDR3aa: CASSFFGAGGLYNEQFF; CDR3nt: TGTGCCAGCAGCTTTTTTGGTGCGGGGGGCCTCTACAATGAGCAGTTCTTC